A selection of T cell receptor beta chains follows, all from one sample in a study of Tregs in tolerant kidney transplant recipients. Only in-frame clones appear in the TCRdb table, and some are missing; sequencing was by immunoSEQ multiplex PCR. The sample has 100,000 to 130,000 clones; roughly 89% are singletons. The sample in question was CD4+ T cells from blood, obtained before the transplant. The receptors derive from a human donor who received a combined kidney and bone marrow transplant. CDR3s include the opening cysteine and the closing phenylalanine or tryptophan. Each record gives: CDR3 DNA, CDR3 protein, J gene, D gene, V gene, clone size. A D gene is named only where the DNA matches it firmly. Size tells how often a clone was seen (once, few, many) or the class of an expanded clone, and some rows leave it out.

CDR3 DNA: TGTGCCAGCAGTCCCGGACTAGCGGGAGTTTTAAGCTCCTACGAGCAGTACTTC
CDR3 protein: CASSPGLAGVLSSYEQYF
J gene: TRBJ2-7
D gene: TRBD2
V gene: TRBV27
clone size: NA

CDR3 DNA: TGTGCCAGCAGTTTCGTAGCGGGGGTCAGGGAGCAGTACTTC
CDR3 protein: CASSFVAGVREQYF
J gene: TRBJ2-7
D gene: TRBD2
V gene: TRBV6-5
clone size: once

CDR3 DNA: TGTGCCAGCAGCTTGGGGGCCAATGAAAAACTGTTTTTT
CDR3 protein: CASSLGANEKLFF
J gene: TRBJ1-4
D gene: NA
V gene: TRBV5-4
clone size: NA

CDR3 DNA: TGTGCCAGCAGGGAGCTCGGCGCAACTAATGAAAAACTGTTTTTT
CDR3 protein: CASRELGATNEKLFF
J gene: TRBJ1-4
D gene: NA
V gene: TRBV6-5
clone size: NA

CDR3 DNA: TGCGCCAGCAGCCCCCGGGACAGGGCTTTTAGTTTTCTTAGGGCCGGGGAGCTGTTTTTT
CDR3 protein: CASSPRDRAFSFLRAGELFF
J gene: TRBJ2-2
D gene: TRBD1
V gene: TRBV4-1
clone size: once

CDR3 DNA: TGTGCCAGCAGCTTGGCCGGGCAGGGGGATCAGCCCCAGCATTTT
CDR3 protein: CASSLAGQGDQPQHF
J gene: TRBJ1-5
D gene: TRBD1
V gene: TRBV5-4
clone size: NA

CDR3 DNA: TGCGCCAGCAGCCCCCTAGCGGGCGGCACAGATACGCAGTATTTT
CDR3 protein: CASSPLAGGTDTQYF
J gene: TRBJ2-3
D gene: TRBD2
V gene: TRBV5-1
clone size: once

CDR3 DNA: TGCGCCAGCAGCTTGCGGGTGTGGAATGAGCAGTTCTTC
CDR3 protein: CASSLRVWNEQFF
J gene: TRBJ2-1
D gene: NA
V gene: TRBV5-1
clone size: once

CDR3 DNA: TGTGCCAGCAGTGAAGCACGGGGTACAGATACGCAGTATTTT
CDR3 protein: CASSEARGTDTQYF
J gene: TRBJ2-3
D gene: NA
V gene: TRBV6-1
clone size: NA

CDR3 DNA: TGTGCCGCGGCCGGGATAGGTACAGATACGCAGTATTTT
CDR3 protein: CAAAGIGTDTQYF
J gene: TRBJ2-3
D gene: NA
V gene: TRBV2
clone size: NA

CDR3 DNA: TGTGCCAGCAGCCAAGTGGGGGGTTCGATTGAAGCTTTCTTT
CDR3 protein: CASSQVGGSIEAFF
J gene: TRBJ1-1
D gene: NA
V gene: TRBV4-2
clone size: NA

CDR3 DNA: TGTGCCAGCAGACTGGCGGAGCGGGGAACGAACACCGGGGAGCTGTTTTTT
CDR3 protein: CASRLAERGTNTGELFF
J gene: TRBJ2-2
D gene: TRBD2
V gene: TRBV11-2
clone size: NA

CDR3 DNA: TGTGCCAGCAGTGAGTTAAATCAGCCCCAGCATTTT
CDR3 protein: CASSELNQPQHF
J gene: TRBJ1-5
D gene: NA
V gene: TRBV6-1
clone size: NA

CDR3 DNA: TGTGCCATCCAGGGGGCAGGGGGGTATGGCTACACCTTC
CDR3 protein: CAIQGAGGYGYTF
J gene: TRBJ1-2
D gene: TRBD1
V gene: TRBV10-3
clone size: few

CDR3 DNA: TGTGCCAGCAAGACAGGGAGCTATGGCTACACCTTC
CDR3 protein: CASKTGSYGYTF
J gene: TRBJ1-2
D gene: TRBD1
V gene: TRBV28
clone size: NA

CDR3 DNA: TGTGCCAGCAGCCCCGGACAGGGAGGGTTTCAGCCCCAGCATTTT
CDR3 protein: CASSPGQGGFQPQHF
J gene: TRBJ1-5
D gene: TRBD1
V gene: TRBV7-2
clone size: NA

CDR3 DNA: TGTGCCAGCAGGGGGGGACAGGGTGTGGGAAACACCATATATTTT
CDR3 protein: CASRGGQGVGNTIYF
J gene: TRBJ1-3
D gene: TRBD1
V gene: TRBV6-6
clone size: NA

CDR3 DNA: TGTGCCAGCAGCTTGGGGGACAGCGTTAACTATGGCTACACCTTC
CDR3 protein: CASSLGDSVNYGYTF
J gene: TRBJ1-2
D gene: TRBD1
V gene: TRBV5-5
clone size: once

CDR3 DNA: TGTGCCACCAGCAGGGACAAGACAGGGTTTAGGTACGAGCAGTACTTC
CDR3 protein: CATSRDKTGFRYEQYF
J gene: TRBJ2-7
D gene: TRBD1
V gene: TRBV15
clone size: NA

CDR3 DNA: TGTGCCAGCAGCCGCGGGACAGGGGCCTACGAGCAGTACTTC
CDR3 protein: CASSRGTGAYEQYF
J gene: TRBJ2-7
D gene: TRBD1
V gene: TRBV28
clone size: NA

CDR3 DNA: TGTGCCAGCAGCCAAGAGGCCAGCGGGGGGCTGAACACCGGGGAGCTGTTTTTT
CDR3 protein: CASSQEASGGLNTGELFF
J gene: TRBJ2-2
D gene: TRBD2
V gene: TRBV4-2
clone size: NA

CDR3 DNA: TGTGCCAGCAGCTCGGGGCGGACAGACTACGAGCAGTACTTC
CDR3 protein: CASSSGRTDYEQYF
J gene: TRBJ2-7
D gene: NA
V gene: TRBV7-2
clone size: NA

CDR3 DNA: TGTGCCAGCAGCCAGCGACTAGCTGCGGGGACCCAGTACTTC
CDR3 protein: CASSQRLAAGTQYF
J gene: TRBJ2-5
D gene: TRBD2
V gene: TRBV13
clone size: NA

CDR3 DNA: TGCGCCAGCCGGCCGGGACTAGCGGGAGAAAGGGACTACAATGAGCAGTTCTTC
CDR3 protein: CASRPGLAGERDYNEQFF
J gene: TRBJ2-1
D gene: TRBD2
V gene: TRBV4-3
clone size: NA

CDR3 DNA: TGTGCCAGCAGCCCAGGGACATCCTACAATGAGCAGTTCTTC
CDR3 protein: CASSPGTSYNEQFF
J gene: TRBJ2-1
D gene: NA
V gene: TRBV28
clone size: NA

CDR3 DNA: TGTGCCAGCACCATAGGGAGGGAACGCGGGACCCAGTACTTC
CDR3 protein: CASTIGRERGTQYF
J gene: TRBJ2-5
D gene: TRBD2
V gene: TRBV7-2
clone size: NA

CDR3 DNA: TGTGCCAGCAGCCCCGACACTGAAGCTTTCTTT
CDR3 protein: CASSPDTEAFF
J gene: TRBJ1-1
D gene: NA
V gene: TRBV7-2
clone size: few

CDR3 DNA: TGTGCCAGTAGTTGGGGACAGGGCTCAGATACGCAGTATTTT
CDR3 protein: CASSWGQGSDTQYF
J gene: TRBJ2-3
D gene: TRBD1
V gene: TRBV19
clone size: NA

CDR3 DNA: TGCGCCAGCAGTGAGCCCGACAGGGACGAGCAGTACTTC
CDR3 protein: CASSEPDRDEQYF
J gene: TRBJ2-7
D gene: TRBD1
V gene: TRBV10-2
clone size: NA

CDR3 DNA: TGTGCCAGCAGCCAAGATCCTCACCTAGCGGGAGATACCGGGGAGCTGTTTTTT
CDR3 protein: CASSQDPHLAGDTGELFF
J gene: TRBJ2-2
D gene: TRBD2
V gene: TRBV14
clone size: NA

CDR3 DNA: TGTGCCAGCAGCTTATTGCCGGCAGGGAACACTGAAGCTTTCTTT
CDR3 protein: CASSLLPAGNTEAFF
J gene: TRBJ1-1
D gene: NA
V gene: TRBV7-2
clone size: NA

CDR3 DNA: TGCGCCAGCAGCTTGGCGCGGTTAGCATCGTACAATGAGCAGTTCTTC
CDR3 protein: CASSLARLASYNEQFF
J gene: TRBJ2-1
D gene: NA
V gene: TRBV5-1
clone size: NA

CDR3 DNA: TGTGCCAGCAGCCATACAGGGTCCTACGAGCAGTACTTC
CDR3 protein: CASSHTGSYEQYF
J gene: TRBJ2-7
D gene: NA
V gene: TRBV27
clone size: NA